The T cell receptor beta chain described here comes from a study of T cells in Graves' hyperthyroidism and ophthalmopathy. Study observations and caveats: Among thyroid clonotypes expanded above 0.001, most also appeared in blood. A median 6.5 months before onset, the model predicted ophthalmopathy.

V lost 5 bases and J 2 bases, leaving 5 bases between the germline ends. This CDR3 comprises 12 residues. Germline CDR1 is SGHAT and CDR2 is FQNNGV. TCR beta CDR3 regions were amplified from RNA. The HTBI primer set drove a first-round RT-PCR of the TCR CDR3. TCRdb re-called the multiplex PCR reads with MiXCR, one entry per CDR3 protein. This table has around 250,000 distinct CDR3 sequences, roughly 14% appearing once. The blood sample was taken at first hyperthyroidism diagnosis, before any ophthalmopathy symptoms. Out of 8.5 to 10 ml of fresh peripheral blood came the PBMCs. This clonotype was seen repeatedly, ten times or more. Its antigen remains unknown.

This TCR came from a woman aged 35 to 49 with Graves' hyperthyroidism that later progressed to Graves' ophthalmopathy. This chain uses TRBV11-2 with TRBJ2-3; D gene uncertain. Sequenced: blood. The chain's CDR3 is CASSPYTDTQYF. The CDR3 DNA reads TGTGCCAGCAGCCCTTACACAGATACGCAGTATTTT.